One TCR beta chain is described in this entry. TCRdb re-analysed the 5' RACE reads in MiXCR, keeping a single row per CDR3 protein. The sample includes about 62,000 distinct CDR3 sequences, approximately 29% seen only once; the top ten take 2.3%. V dropped 11 bases and J dropped 10 bases, with 18 bases sitting between them. Per the germline V gene, CDR1 is MNHNY and CDR2 is SVGAGI (reference sequence). This CDR3 contains 13 residues. The chain joins TRBV6-6 to TRBJ1-6, with a weak D call TRBD1 (5 bases). This clonotype was obtained from a female donor with breast cancer. The source material was tumor-infiltrating naive CD4+ T cells sorted from the breast tumor. Subset indicated: naive CD4+ T cells, CD4+CD45RA+CD25-. The CDR3 loop reads CAVYDRGGSPLHF. The CDR3 DNA follows: TGTGCCGTCTACGATCGGGGCGGATCACCCCTCCACTTT.